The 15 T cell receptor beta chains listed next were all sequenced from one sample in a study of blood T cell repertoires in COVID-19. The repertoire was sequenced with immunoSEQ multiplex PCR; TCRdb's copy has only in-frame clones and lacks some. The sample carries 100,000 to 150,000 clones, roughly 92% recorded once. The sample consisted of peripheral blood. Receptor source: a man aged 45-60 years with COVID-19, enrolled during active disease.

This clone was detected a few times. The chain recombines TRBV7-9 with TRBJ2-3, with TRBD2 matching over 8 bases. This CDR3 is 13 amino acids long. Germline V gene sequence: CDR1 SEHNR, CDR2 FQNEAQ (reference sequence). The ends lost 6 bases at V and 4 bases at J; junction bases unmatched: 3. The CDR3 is CASRKAGADTQYF. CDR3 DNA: TGTGCCAGCAGAAAAGCGGGAGCAGATACGCAGTATTTT.

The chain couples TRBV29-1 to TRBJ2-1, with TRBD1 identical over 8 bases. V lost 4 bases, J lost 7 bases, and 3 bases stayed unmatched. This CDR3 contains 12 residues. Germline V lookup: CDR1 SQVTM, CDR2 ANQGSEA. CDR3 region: CSVVGQGNEQFF. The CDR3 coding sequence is TGCAGCGTTGTAGGACAGGGAAATGAGCAGTTCTTC.

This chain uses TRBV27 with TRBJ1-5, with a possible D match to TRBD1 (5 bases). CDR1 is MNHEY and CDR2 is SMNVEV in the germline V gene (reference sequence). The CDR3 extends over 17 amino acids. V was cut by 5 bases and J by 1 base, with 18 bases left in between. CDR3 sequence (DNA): TGTGCCAGCAGTCGCTGGGGCTCAGGGCTGAGCAATCAGCCCCAGCATTTT. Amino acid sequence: CASSRWGSGLSNQPQHF.

The CDR3 coding sequence is TGCGCCAGCAGCTTGGGCAGGGGGCTAGATGAGCAGTTCTTC. Translated: CASSLGRGLDEQFF. The chain carries TRBV5-1 and TRBJ2-1, with 8 bases lining up with TRBD1. Per germline, CDR1 SGHRS and CDR2 YFSETQ. The trim removed 0 bases at V and 8 bases at J, leaving 4 bases unmatched. CDR3 size: 14 residues.

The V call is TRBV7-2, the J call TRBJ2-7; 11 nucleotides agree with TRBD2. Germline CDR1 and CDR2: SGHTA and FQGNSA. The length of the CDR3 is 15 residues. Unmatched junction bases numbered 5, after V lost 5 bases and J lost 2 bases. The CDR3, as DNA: TGTGCCAGCAGCGTAACTAGCGGGGGAGCCTACGAGCAGTACTTC. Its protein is CASSVTSGGAYEQYF.

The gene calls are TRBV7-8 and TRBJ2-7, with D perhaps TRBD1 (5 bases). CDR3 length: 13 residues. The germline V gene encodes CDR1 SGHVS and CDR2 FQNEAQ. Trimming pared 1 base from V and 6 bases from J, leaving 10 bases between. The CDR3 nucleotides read TGTGCCAGCAGCTTAGATAGGGGTGGCGAGCAGTACGTC. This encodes CASSLDRGGEQYV.

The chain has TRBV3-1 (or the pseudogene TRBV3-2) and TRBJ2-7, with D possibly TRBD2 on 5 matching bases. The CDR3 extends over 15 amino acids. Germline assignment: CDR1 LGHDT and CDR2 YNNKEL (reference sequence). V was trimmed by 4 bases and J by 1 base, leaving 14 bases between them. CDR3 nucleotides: TGTGCCAGCAGCCGAGGGCCAGGTGGGTCCTACGAGCAGTACGTC. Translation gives CASSRGPGGSYEQYV.

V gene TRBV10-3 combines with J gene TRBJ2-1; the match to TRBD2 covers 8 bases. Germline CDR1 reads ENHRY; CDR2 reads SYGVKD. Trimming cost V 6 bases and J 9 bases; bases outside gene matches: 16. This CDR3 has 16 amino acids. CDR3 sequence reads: CAIREPGLGSRGEQFF. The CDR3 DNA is TGTGCCATCAGAGAACCGGGACTAGGATCCCGCGGTGAGCAGTTCTTC.

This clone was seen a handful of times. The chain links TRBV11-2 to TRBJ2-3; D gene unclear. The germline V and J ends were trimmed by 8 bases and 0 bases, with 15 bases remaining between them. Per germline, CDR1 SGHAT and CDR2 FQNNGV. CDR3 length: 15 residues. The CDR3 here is CASRSLPSSTDTQYF. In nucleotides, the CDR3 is TGTGCCAGCCGGAGCCTACCCTCTAGCACAGATACGCAGTATTTT.

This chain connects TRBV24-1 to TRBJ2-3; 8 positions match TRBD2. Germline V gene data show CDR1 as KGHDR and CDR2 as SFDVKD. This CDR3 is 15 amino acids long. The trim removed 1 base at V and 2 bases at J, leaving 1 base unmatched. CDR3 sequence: CATSDFGGATDTQYF. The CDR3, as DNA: TGTGCCACCAGTGATTTCGGGGGGGCCACAGATACGCAGTATTTT.

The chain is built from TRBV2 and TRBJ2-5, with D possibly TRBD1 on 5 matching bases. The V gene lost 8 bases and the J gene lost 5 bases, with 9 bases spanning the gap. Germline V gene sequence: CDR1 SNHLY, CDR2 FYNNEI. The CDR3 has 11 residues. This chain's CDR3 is CASGRVETQYF. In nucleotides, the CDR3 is TGTGCCAGCGGCAGGGTCGAGACCCAGTACTTC.

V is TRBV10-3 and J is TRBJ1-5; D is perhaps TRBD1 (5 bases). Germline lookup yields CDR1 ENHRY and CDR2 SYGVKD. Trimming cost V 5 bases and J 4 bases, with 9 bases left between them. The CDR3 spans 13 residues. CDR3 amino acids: CAISLQENQPQHF. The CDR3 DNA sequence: TGTGCCATCAGTCTACAGGAAAATCAGCCCCAGCATTTT.

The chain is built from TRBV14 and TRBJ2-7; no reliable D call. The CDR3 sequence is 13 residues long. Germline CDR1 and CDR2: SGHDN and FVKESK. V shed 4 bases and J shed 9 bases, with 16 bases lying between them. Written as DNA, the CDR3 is TGTGCCAGCAGCCTATCCCACGCTCCTAGGCAGTACGTC. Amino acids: CASSLSHAPRQYV.

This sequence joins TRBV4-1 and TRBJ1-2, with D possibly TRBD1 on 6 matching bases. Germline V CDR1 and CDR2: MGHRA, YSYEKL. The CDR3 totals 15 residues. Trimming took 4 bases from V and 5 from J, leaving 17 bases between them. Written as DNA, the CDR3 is TGCGCCAGCAGCCCCAGCTTGGGGGCGGAGTATGGCTACACCTTC. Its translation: CASSPSLGAEYGYTF.

The CDR3 sequence is CASSGEYRDRSPGYTF. The CDR3 DNA is TGCGCCAGCAGCGGCGAATACCGGGACAGGTCTCCTGGCTACACCTTC. The V gene is TRBV5-1, the J gene TRBJ1-2, with 8 nucleotides matching TRBD1. The germline V gene encodes CDR1 SGHRS and CDR2 YFSETQ. The V segment lost 4 bases and the J segment 7 bases; nucleotides outside the gene matches: 15. The CDR3 runs 16 residues.